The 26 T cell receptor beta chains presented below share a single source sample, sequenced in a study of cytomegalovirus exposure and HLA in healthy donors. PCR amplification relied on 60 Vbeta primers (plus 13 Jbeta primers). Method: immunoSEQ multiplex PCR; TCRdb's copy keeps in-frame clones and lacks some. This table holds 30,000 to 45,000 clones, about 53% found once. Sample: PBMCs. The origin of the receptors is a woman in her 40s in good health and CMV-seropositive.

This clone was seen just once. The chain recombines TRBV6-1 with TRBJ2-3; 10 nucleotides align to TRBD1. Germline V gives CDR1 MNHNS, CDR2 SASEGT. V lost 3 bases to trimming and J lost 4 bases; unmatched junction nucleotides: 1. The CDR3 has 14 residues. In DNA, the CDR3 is TGTGCCAGCAGTGACGGGACAGGGGCAGATACGCAGTATTTT. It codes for CASSDGTGADTQYF.

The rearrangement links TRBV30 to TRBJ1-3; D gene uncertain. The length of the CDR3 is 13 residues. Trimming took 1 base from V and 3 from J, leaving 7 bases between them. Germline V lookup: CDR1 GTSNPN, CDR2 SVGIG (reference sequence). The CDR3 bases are TGTGCCTGGAGTGCTATGAATGGAAACACCATATATTTT. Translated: CAWSAMNGNTIYF.

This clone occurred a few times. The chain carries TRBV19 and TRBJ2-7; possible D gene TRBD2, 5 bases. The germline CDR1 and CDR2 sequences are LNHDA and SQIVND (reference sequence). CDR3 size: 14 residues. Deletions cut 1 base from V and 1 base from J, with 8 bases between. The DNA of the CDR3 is TGTGCCAGTAGTATAGGAGGGCGATCCTACGAGCAGTACTTC. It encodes CASSIGGRSYEQYF.

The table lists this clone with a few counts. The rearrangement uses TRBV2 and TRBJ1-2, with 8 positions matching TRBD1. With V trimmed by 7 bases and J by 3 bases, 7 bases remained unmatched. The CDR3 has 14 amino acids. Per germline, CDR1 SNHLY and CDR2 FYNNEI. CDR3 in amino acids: CASTRGQVYYGYTF. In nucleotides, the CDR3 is TGTGCCAGCACGAGGGGACAGGTTTACTATGGCTACACCTTC.

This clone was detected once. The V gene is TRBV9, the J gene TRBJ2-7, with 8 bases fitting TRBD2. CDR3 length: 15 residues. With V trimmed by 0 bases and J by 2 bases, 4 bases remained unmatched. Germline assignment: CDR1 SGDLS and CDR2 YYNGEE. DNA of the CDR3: TGTGCCAGCAGCGTAGGCGGGGGGCCTACCTACGAGCAGTACTTC. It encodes CASSVGGGPTYEQYF.

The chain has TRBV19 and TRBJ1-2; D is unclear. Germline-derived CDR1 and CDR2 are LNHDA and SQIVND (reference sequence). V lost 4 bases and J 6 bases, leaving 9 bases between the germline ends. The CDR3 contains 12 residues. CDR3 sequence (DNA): TGTGCCAGTAGTAATCAGGTTCATGGCTACACCTTC. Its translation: CASSNQVHGYTF.

The CDR3 sequence: CASSRLAGGETQYF. In DNA, the CDR3 is TGTGCCAGCAGCCGACTAGCGGGGGGGGAGACCCAGTACTTC. This sequence joins TRBV2 and TRBJ2-5; 14 nucleotides match TRBD2. The CDR3 is 14 amino acids. Trimming cost V 6 bases and J 5 bases; bases outside gene matches: 2. Germline CDR1 and CDR2: SNHLY and FYNNEI.

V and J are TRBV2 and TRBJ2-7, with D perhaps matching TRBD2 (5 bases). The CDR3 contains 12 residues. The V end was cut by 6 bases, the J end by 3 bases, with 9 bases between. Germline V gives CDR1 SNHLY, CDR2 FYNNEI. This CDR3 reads CASSGGGYEQYF. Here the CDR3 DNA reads TGTGCCAGCAGCGGAGGTGGCTACGAGCAGTACTTC.

The CDR3 sequence is CASSLVDSGNTIYF. Written as DNA, the CDR3 is TGTGCCAGCAGTTTGGTAGACAGTGGAAACACCATATATTTT. The V call is TRBV28, the J call TRBJ1-3; D is perhaps TRBD1 (5 bases). Germline CDR1 MDHEN, CDR2 SYDVKM. This CDR3 comprises 14 residues. V was pared by 3 bases and J by 3 bases, with 9 bases between.

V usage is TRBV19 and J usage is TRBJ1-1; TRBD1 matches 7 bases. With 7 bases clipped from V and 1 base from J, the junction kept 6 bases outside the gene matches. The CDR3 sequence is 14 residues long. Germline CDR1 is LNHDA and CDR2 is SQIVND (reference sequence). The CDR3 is CASKRGQQNTEAFF. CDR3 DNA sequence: TGTGCCAGTAAGAGGGGACAGCAGAACACTGAAGCTTTCTTT.

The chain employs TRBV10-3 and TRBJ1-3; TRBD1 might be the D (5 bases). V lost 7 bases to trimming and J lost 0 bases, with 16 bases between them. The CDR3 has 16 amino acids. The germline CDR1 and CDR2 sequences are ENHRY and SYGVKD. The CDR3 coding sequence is TGTGCCATCACCTCGACAGTTAAGAGCTCTGGAAACACCATATATTTT. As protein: CAITSTVKSSGNTIYF.

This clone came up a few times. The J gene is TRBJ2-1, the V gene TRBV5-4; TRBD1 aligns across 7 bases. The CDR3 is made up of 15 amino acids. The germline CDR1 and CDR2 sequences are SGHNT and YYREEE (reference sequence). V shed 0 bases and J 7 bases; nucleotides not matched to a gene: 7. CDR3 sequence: CASSLEGDRENEQFF. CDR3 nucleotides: TGTGCCAGCAGCTTGGAGGGCGACAGGGAGAATGAGCAGTTCTTC.

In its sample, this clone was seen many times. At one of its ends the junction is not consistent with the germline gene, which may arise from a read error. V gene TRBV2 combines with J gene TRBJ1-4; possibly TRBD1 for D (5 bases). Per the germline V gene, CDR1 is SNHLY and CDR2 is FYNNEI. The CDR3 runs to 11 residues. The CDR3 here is CASSARQPVIF. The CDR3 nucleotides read TGTGCCAGCAGTGCCAGACAGCCCGTAATATTT.

The CDR3 DNA reads TGTGCCTGGATCCTAGCGGGGGGGGAGACCCAGTACTTC. Translating it yields CAWILAGGETQYF. This sequence joins TRBV30 and TRBJ2-5; 12 bases are shared with TRBD2. The CDR3 extends over 13 amino acids. From germline, CDR1 is GTSNPN and CDR2 SVGIG (reference sequence). J lost 5 bases, V lost 4 bases, and 2 bases had no gene match.

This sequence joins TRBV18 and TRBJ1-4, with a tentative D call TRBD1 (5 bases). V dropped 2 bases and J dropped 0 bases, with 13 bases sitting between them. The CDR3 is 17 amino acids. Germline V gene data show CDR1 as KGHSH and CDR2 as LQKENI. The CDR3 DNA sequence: TGTGCCAGCTCACCATTACCGGGAGGGGCAACTAATGAAAAACTGTTTTTT. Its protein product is CASSPLPGGATNEKLFF.

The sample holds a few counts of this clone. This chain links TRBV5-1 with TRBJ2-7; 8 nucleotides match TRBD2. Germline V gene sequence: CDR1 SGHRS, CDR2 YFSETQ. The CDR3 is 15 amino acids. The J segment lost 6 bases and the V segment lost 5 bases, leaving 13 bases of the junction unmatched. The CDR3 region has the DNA TGCGCCAGCAGGCTAACGGATGGACTAGCCTTCGAGCAGTACTTC. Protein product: CASRLTDGLAFEQYF. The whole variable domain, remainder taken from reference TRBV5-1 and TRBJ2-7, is KAGVTQTPRYLIKTRGQQVTLSCSPISGHRSVSWYQQTPGQGLQFLFEYFSETQRNKGNFPGRFSGRQFSNSRSEMNVSTLELGDSALYLCASRLTDGLAFEQYFGPGTRLTVT.

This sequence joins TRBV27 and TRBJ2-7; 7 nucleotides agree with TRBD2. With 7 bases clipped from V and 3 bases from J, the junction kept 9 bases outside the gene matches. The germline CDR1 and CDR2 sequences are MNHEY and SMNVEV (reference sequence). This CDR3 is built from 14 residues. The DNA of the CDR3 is TGTGCCAGCAAACCGGCCGCGGGGGTCTACGAGCAGTACTTC. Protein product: CASKPAAGVYEQYF.

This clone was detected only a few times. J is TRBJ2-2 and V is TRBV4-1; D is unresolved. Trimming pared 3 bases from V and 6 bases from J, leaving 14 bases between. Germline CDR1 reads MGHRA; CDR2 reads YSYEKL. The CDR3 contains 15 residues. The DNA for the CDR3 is TGCGCCAGCAGCCATGGGCTCCCCCAGGCCGGGGAGCTGTTTTTT. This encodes CASSHGLPQAGELFF.

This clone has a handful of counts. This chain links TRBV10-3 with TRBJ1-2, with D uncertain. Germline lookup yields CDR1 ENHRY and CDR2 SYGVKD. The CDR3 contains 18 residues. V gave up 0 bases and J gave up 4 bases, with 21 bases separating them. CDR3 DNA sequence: TGTGCCATCAGTGAGTCGATGGGGATAGGAAGGCGGGGCTATGGCTACACCTTC. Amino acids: CAISESMGIGRRGYGYTF.

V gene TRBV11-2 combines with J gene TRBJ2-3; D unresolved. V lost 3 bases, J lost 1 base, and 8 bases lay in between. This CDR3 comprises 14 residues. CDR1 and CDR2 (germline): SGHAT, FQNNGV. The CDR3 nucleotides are TGTGCCAGCAGCTTGGGTCGGGGCACAGATACGCAGTATTTT. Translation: CASSLGRGTDTQYF.

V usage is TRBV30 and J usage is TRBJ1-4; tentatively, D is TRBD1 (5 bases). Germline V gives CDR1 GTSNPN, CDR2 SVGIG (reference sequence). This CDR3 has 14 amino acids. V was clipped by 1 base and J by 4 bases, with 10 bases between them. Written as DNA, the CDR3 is TGTGCCTGGAGTGGGGGCAGTCTTAATGAAAAACTGTTTTTT. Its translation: CAWSGGSLNEKLFF.

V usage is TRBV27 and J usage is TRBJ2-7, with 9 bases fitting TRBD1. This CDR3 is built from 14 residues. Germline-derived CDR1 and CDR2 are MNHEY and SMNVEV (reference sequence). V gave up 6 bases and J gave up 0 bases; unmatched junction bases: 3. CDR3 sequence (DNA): TGTGCCAGCAGACGACAGGGGGGCTCCTACGAGCAGTACTTC. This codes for CASRRQGGSYEQYF.

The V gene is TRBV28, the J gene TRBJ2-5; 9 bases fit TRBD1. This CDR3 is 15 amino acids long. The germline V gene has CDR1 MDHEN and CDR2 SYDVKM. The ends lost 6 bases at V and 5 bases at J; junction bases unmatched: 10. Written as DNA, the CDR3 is TGTGCCAGCAGCCTCCCAACAGGGGGCAGGGAGACCCAGTACTTC. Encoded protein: CASSLPTGGRETQYF.

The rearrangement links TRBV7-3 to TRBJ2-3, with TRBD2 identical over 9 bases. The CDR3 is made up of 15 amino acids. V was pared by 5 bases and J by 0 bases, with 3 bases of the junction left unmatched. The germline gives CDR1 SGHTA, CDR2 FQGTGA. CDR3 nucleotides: TGTGCCAGCAGCCATAGCGGGGGAAGCACAGATACGCAGTATTTT. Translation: CASSHSGGSTDTQYF.

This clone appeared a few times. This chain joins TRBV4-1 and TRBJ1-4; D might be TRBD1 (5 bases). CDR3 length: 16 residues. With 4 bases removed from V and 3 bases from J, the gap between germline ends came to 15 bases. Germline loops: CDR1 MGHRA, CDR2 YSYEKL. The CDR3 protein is CASSPAQGSSNEKLFF. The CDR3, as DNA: TGCGCCAGCAGCCCGGCCCAGGGATCTTCTAATGAAAAACTGTTTTTT.

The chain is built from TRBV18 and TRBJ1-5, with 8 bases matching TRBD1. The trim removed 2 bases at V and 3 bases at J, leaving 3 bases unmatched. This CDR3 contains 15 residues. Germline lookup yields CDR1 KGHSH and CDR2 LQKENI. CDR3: CASSPRTGNNQPQHF. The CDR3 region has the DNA TGTGCCAGCTCACCAAGGACAGGGAACAATCAGCCCCAGCATTTT.